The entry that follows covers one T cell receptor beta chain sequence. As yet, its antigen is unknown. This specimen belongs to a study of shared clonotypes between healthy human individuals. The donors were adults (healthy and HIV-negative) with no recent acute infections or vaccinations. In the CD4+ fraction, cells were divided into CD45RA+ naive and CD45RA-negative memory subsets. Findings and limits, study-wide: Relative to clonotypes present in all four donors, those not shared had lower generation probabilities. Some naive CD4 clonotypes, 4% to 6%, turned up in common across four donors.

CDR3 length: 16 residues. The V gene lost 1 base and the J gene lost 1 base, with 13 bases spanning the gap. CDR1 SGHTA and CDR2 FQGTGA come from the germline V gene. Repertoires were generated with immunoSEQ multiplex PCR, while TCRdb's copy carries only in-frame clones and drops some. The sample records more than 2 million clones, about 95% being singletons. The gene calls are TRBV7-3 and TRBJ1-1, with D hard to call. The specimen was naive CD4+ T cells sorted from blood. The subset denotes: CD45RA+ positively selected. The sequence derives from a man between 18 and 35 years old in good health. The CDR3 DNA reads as TGTGCCAGCAGCTTAAGTACGGACGGGCCGAACACTGAAGCTTTCTTT. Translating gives CASSLSTDGPNTEAFF. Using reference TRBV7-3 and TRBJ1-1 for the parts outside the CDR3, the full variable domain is GAGVSQTPSNKVTEKGKYVELRCDPISGHTALYWYRQSLGQGPEFLIYFQGTGAADDSGLPNDRFFAVRPEGSVSTLKIQRTERGDSAVYLCASSLSTDGPNTEAFFGQGTRLTVV.